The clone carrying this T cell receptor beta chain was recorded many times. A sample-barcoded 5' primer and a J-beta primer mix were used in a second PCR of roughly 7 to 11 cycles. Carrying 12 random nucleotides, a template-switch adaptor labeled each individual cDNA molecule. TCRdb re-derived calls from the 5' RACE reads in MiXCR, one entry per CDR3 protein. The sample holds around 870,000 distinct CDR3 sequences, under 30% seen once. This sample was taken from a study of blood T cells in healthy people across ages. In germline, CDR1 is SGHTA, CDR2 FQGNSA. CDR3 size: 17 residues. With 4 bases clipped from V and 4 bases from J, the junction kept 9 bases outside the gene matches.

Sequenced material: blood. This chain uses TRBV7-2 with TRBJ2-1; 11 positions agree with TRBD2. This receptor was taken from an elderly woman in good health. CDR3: CASSSPRSSGGYNEQFF. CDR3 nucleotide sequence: TGTGCCAGCAGCTCCCCGAGATCTAGCGGGGGGTACAATGAGCAGTTCTTC.